Reported below is one T cell receptor beta chain. The antigen remains unidentified. This sample is part of a study of shared clonotypes between healthy human individuals. The V and J ends lost 3 bases and 3 bases respectively, with 9 bases between them. This CDR3 comprises 13 residues. Germline V gives CDR1 MNHNS, CDR2 SASEGT. Regarding the study as a whole: Only blood underwent sampling, and tissue repertoires likely differ.

Healthy and HIV-negative, the adult donors had no recent acute infections or vaccinations. Data came from immunoSEQ multiplex PCR; TCRdb stores just in-frame clones and leaves some out. The repertoire holds about 490,000 clones, with 76% as singletons. The chain has TRBV6-1 and TRBJ2-7, with D perhaps TRBD1 or TRBD2 (5 bases each). Sequenced input: PBMCs. The TCR originated in a woman aged 40 to 50 in good health. Some clones in this sample may be carry-over from other donors' samples. The CDR3 nucleotides read TGTGCCAGCAGTGAGAGGGGAGTCTACGAGCAGTACTTC. It yields the protein CASSERGVYEQYF.